The next 32 T cell receptor beta chains were all read from a single sample in a study of cytomegalovirus exposure and HLA in healthy donors. 60 Vbeta and 13 Jbeta primers were used in PCR. The protocol was immunoSEQ multiplex PCR, while the TCRdb copy is restricted to in-frame clones and leaves out a portion. The sample yields 250,000 to 300,000 clones, approximately 84% seen once. Sequencing was performed on PBMCs. The receptor set was obtained from a woman between 40 and 55 years old in good health and CMV-seropositive.

As regards this clone: A junction end diverges from the germline sequence, so it may reflect a read error. As DNA, the CDR3 is TGTTCCAGCAGCCAAAGTCCGGGGGAAAAACTGTTTTTT. Amino acids: CSSSQSPGEKLFF. V usage is TRBV7-9 and J usage is TRBJ1-4, with unresolved D. The CDR3 runs 13 residues. CDR1 is SEHNR and CDR2 is FQNEAQ in the germline V gene (reference sequence).

Here the CDR3 DNA reads TGTGCCAGCAGCCAGACTAGCGGGAGAAACGGGGAGCTGTTTTTT. Residues: CASSQTSGRNGELFF. The genes are TRBV6-6 and TRBJ2-2; 12 bases map to TRBD2. Germline CDR1 is MNHNY and CDR2 is SVGAGI (reference sequence). The CDR3 extends over 15 amino acids. J lost 7 bases, V lost 6 bases, and 6 bases had no gene match.

The V and J genes are TRBV28 and TRBJ1-2; D is unclear. This CDR3 region has 12 residues. Trimming took 5 bases from V and 5 from J, leaving 9 bases between them. The germline V gene has CDR1 MDHEN and CDR2 SYDVKM. The chain's CDR3 is CASSPGIYGYTF. As DNA, the CDR3 is TGTGCCAGCAGTCCCGGGATTTATGGCTACACCTTC.

V usage is TRBV7-9 and J usage is TRBJ1-2; tentative D call: TRBD1 (5 bases). The CDR3 spans 15 residues. Trimming pared 1 base from V and 7 bases from J, leaving 16 bases between. Looked up from germline, CDR1 is SEHNR and CDR2 is FQNEAQ (reference sequence). In DNA, the CDR3 is TGTGCCAGCAGCTTAGGGGTGGGGGGGATCATTGGCTACACCTTC. It encodes CASSLGVGGIIGYTF.

The genes are TRBV19 and TRBJ1-1; D possibly corresponds to TRBD1 (6 bases). Germline-derived CDR1 and CDR2 are LNHDA and SQIVND (reference sequence). The CDR3 extends over 14 amino acids. Trimming shortened V by 6 bases and J by 5 bases, and 16 bases separated the two germline ends. DNA for the CDR3: TGTGCCAGTAGAATGACAGGATTAGGGACTGAAGCTTTCTTT. As protein: CASRMTGLGTEAFF.

The chain carries TRBV18 and TRBJ1-2; 10 nucleotides align to TRBD1. From germline, CDR1 is KGHSH and CDR2 LQKENI. V lost 6 bases to trimming and J lost 2 bases; unmatched junction nucleotides: 6. This CDR3 contains 15 residues. CDR3 nucleotide sequence: TGTGCCAGCTCCCTCGGACAGGGGGAAAACTATGGCTACACCTTC. Amino acid sequence: CASSLGQGENYGYTF. Using reference TRBV18 and TRBJ1-2 for the parts outside the CDR3, the full variable domain is NAGVMQNPRHLVRRRGQEARLRCSPMKGHSHVYWYRQLPEEGLKFMVYLQKENIIDESGMPKERFSAEFPKEGPSILRIQQVVRGDSAAYFCASSLGQGENYGYTFGSGTRLTVV.

The CDR3, as DNA: TGCAGCGTCCAGACAGGGGGCAATTCACCCCTCCACTTT. The encoded protein is CSVQTGGNSPLHF. The rearrangement links TRBV29-1 to TRBJ1-6, with TRBD1 matching 10 bases. This CDR3 has 13 amino acids. Per the germline V gene, CDR1 is SQVTM and CDR2 is ANQGSEA. The V gene end was trimmed by 6 bases and the J gene end by 7 bases; junction bases not matched to a gene: 3.

The chain carries TRBV7-2 and TRBJ2-7; TRBD2 agrees at 10 bases. CDR3 length: 15 amino acids. The V gene's germline CDR1 is SGHTA and CDR2 FQGNSA. The ends lost 5 bases at V and 0 bases at J; junction bases unmatched: 4. The CDR3 nucleotides are TGTGCCAGCAGCCTCTCTAGCGGGAGCTCCTACGAGCAGTACTTC. This sequence encodes CASSLSSGSSYEQYF.

The chain combines TRBV19 with TRBJ2-1; 14 nucleotides agree with TRBD2. CDR3 length: 15 residues. Germline trimming cut 5 bases from V and 12 bases from J; bases unmatched to any gene: 9. Germline V gene lookup returns CDR1 LNHDA and CDR2 SQIVND (reference sequence). The CDR3 region is CASSAPGLAGEGQFF. The CDR3 region has the DNA TGTGCCAGTAGTGCGCCGGGACTAGCGGGAGAGGGGCAGTTCTTC. Drawing the rest from reference TRBV19 and TRBJ2-1, the complete variable domain is DGGITQSPKYLFRKEGQNVTLSCEQNLNHDAMYWYRQDPGQGLRLIYYSQIVNDFQKGDIAEGYSVSREKKESFPLTVTSAQKNPTAFYLCASSAPGLAGEGQFFGPGTRLTVL.

The chain is built from TRBV7-3 and TRBJ2-1, with D unclear. The V end lost 1 base, the J end lost 5 bases, and 9 bases lay between the germline ends. This CDR3 is 14 amino acids long. Germline values: CDR1 SGHTA, CDR2 FQGTGA. The CDR3 DNA follows: TGTGCCAGCAGCTTAAGTTCACAGAACAATGAGCAGTTCTTC. As protein: CASSLSSQNNEQFF.

V is TRBV7-3 and J is TRBJ2-2; no clear D. The length of the CDR3 is 13 residues. Trimming left V 5 bases short and J 7 bases short, with 11 bases between. CDR1 and CDR2 (germline): SGHTA, FQGTGA. For the CDR3, the DNA is TGTGCCAGCAGCCCGAGGTCTGGCGGGGAGCTGTTTTTT. Encoded protein: CASSPRSGGELFF.

The gene calls are TRBV5-1 and TRBJ2-7; no clear D. Trimming removed 0 bases at V and 4 bases at J, with 11 bases between. The CDR3 totals 14 residues. Germline assignment: CDR1 SGHRS and CDR2 YFSETQ. CDR3 coding DNA: TGCGCCAGCAGCTTGGATGGCTTTCAGTACGAGCAGTACTTC. This gives the protein CASSLDGFQYEQYF.

The gene calls are TRBV5-5 and TRBJ2-5; 7 bases are a match to TRBD1. V was pared by 2 bases and J by 0 bases, with 7 bases of the junction left unmatched. Germline V CDR1 and CDR2: SGHKS, YYEKEE (reference sequence). The CDR3 runs 16 residues. The CDR3 DNA follows: TGTGCCAGCAGCTTCTCCGGGACAGCGTACCAAGAGACCCAGTACTTC. This codes for CASSFSGTAYQETQYF. Full variable domain (missing parts from reference TRBV5-5 and TRBJ2-5): DAGVTQSPTHLIKTRGQQVTLRCSPISGHKSVSWYQQVLGQGPQFIFQYYEKEERGRGNFPDRFSARQFPNYSSELNVNALLLGDSALYLCASSFSGTAYQETQYFGPGTRLLVL.

The rearrangement links TRBV7-9 to TRBJ1-5; D remains unclear. The CDR3 totals 15 residues. Trimming removed 4 bases from V and 2 bases from J, with 12 bases in between. From germline, CDR1 is SEHNR and CDR2 FQNEAQ (reference sequence). In DNA form, the CDR3 reads TGTGCCAGCAGCTCCACGGGGTGGGGCAATCAGCCCCAGCATTTT. It specifies CASSSTGWGNQPQHF.

J is TRBJ1-2 and V is TRBV30; D call uncertain. The CDR3 loop spans 13 amino acids. The ends were cut back, 3 bases at V and 10 bases at J, with 18 bases in the middle. Germline assignment: CDR1 GTSNPN and CDR2 SVGIG (reference sequence). The CDR3 DNA reads TGTGCCTGGAGGCCCCCGCGGGGATACGTCTACACCTTC. This sequence encodes CAWRPPRGYVYTF.

The rearrangement uses TRBV7-2 and TRBJ2-7; 12 bases map to TRBD1. This CDR3 spans 16 amino acids. V lost 2 bases and J lost 9; bases outside the gene matches: 11. Germline CDR1 reads SGHTA; CDR2 reads FQGNSA. The CDR3 coding sequence is TGTGCCAGCAGCTTAAATGGACCGGGGACAGGGGGCGCGCAGTACTTC. This gives the protein CASSLNGPGTGGAQYF.

V and J are TRBV7-6 and TRBJ1-1; perhaps TRBD1 as D (6 bases). Per germline, CDR1 SGHVS and CDR2 FNYEAQ. Between the trimmed V and J ends, which lost 1 base and 2 bases, there was a span of 11 bases. The CDR3 is 15 amino acids. CDR3: CASSLEAGENTEAFF. CDR3 sequence (DNA): TGTGCCAGCAGCTTAGAGGCAGGGGAAAACACTGAAGCTTTCTTT.

This clone was recorded once. The chain employs TRBV19 and TRBJ1-3, with 10 nucleotides matching TRBD1. In germline, CDR1 is LNHDA, CDR2 SQIVND (reference sequence). The CDR3 consists of 15 residues. J lost 3 bases, V lost 4 bases, and 3 bases had no gene match. CDR3 loop: CASSRQGASGNTIYF. The CDR3 DNA reads TGTGCCAGTAGTAGACAGGGGGCTAGTGGAAACACCATATATTTT.

This clone was counted a single time. The rearrangement uses TRBV29-1 and TRBJ2-7; 7 bases fit TRBD2. The junction had 3 bases not matched to a gene; V was cut back by 4 bases and J by 3 bases. This CDR3 contains 12 residues. Per the germline V gene, CDR1 is SQVTM and CDR2 is ANQGSEA. CDR3 loop: CSVAPSGYEQYF. DNA of the CDR3: TGCAGCGTTGCCCCTAGCGGCTACGAGCAGTACTTC.

The chain couples TRBV7-2 to TRBJ2-2; TRBD2 agrees at 9 bases. This CDR3 has 17 residues. CDR1 is SGHTA, CDR2 FQGNSA, per germline. Trimming cost V 1 base and J 4 bases; bases outside gene matches: 7. The CDR3 sequence is CASSLERGGRGTGELFF. The CDR3 coding sequence is TGTGCCAGCAGCTTAGAACGTGGCGGGAGGGGCACCGGGGAGCTGTTTTTT.

The chain recombines TRBV6-1 with TRBJ2-7; TRBD2 is a possible D gene (6 bases). Trimming shortened V by 8 bases and J by 2 bases, and 10 bases separated the two germline ends. The length of the CDR3 is 12 residues. Germline CDR1 is MNHNS and CDR2 is SASEGT. CDR3 nucleotide sequence: TGTGCCAGCGCGGGAAGGACCTACGAGCAGTACTTC. Its translation: CASAGRTYEQYF.

This chain uses TRBV27 with TRBJ2-3, with D unresolved. Per germline, CDR1 MNHEY and CDR2 SMNVEV (reference sequence). This CDR3 spans 13 amino acids. V dropped 1 base and J dropped 3 bases, with 5 bases sitting between them. The chain's CDR3 is CASSLYPTDTQYF. In DNA form, the CDR3 reads TGTGCCAGCAGTTTATATCCGACAGATACGCAGTATTTT.

The V gene is TRBV9, the J gene TRBJ2-4; possibly TRBD2 for D (5 bases). The V gene's germline CDR1 is SGDLS and CDR2 YYNGEE. The length of the CDR3 is 14 residues. Trimming pared 6 bases from V and 0 bases from J, leaving 10 bases between. DNA for the CDR3: TGTGCCAGCACCCCCGGACTAGCCAAAAACATTCAGTACTTC. This translates into CASTPGLAKNIQYF. The full variable domain, completed using reference TRBV9 and TRBJ2-4, is DSGVTQTPKHLITATGQRVTLRCSPRSGDLSVYWYQQSLDQGLQFLIQYYNGEERAKGNILERFSAQQFPDLHSELNLSSLELGDSALYFCASTPGLAKNIQYFGAGTRLSVL.

This clone was counted only a few times. This chain links TRBV7-9 with TRBJ2-2; no clear D gene. CDR1 and CDR2 (germline): SEHNR, FQNEAQ (reference sequence). V was trimmed by 2 bases and J by 1 base, leaving 8 bases between them. The length of the CDR3 is 15 residues. The CDR3 DNA sequence: TGTGCCAGCAGCTTACACCGGGTGAACACCGGGGAGCTGTTTTTT. Protein sequence: CASSLHRVNTGELFF.

The V call is TRBV11-3, the J call TRBJ2-7, with 12 bases lining up with TRBD2. The J segment lost 3 bases and the V segment lost 1 base, leaving 7 bases of the junction unmatched. This CDR3 comprises 17 residues. Germline V lookup: CDR1 SGHNT, CDR2 YENEEA. The CDR3 coding sequence is TGTGCCAGCAGCTTAGGGGGGACTAGCGGGTTCTACTACGAGCAGTACTTC. Translating it yields CASSLGGTSGFYYEQYF.

The gene calls are TRBV28 and TRBJ2-7, with 7 positions matching TRBD2. The CDR3 has 19 residues. From germline, CDR1 is MDHEN and CDR2 SYDVKM. The V gene end was trimmed by 5 bases and the J gene end by 5 bases; junction bases not matched to a gene: 24. The CDR3 DNA reads as TGTGCCAGCAGTCCCTGGGCTACTAAACTAGCGTTAATACCCGACGAGCAGTACTTC. Protein sequence: CASSPWATKLALIPDEQYF.

The CDR3 DNA reads TGTGCCAGCACGCCGGGACTAGCGGTCTACGAGCAGTACTTC. Translation gives CASTPGLAVYEQYF. The chain links TRBV9 to TRBJ2-7, with 11 bases matching TRBD2. Trimming at V came to 6 bases and at J to 3 bases, leaving 5 bases not matched to a gene. The germline CDR1 and CDR2 sequences are SGDLS and YYNGEE. CDR3 length equals 14 residues.

The V gene is TRBV30, the J gene TRBJ2-5, with 10 bases matching TRBD1. The DNA matches TRBJ2-7 better at its end, which makes the J call doubtful. This CDR3 has 15 amino acids. Germline values: CDR1 GTSNPN, CDR2 SVGIG (reference sequence). This chain's CDR3 is CAWSVGQGLSYEQYF. The CDR3 DNA follows: TGTGCCTGGAGTGTGGGACAGGGGCTCTCCTACGAGCAGTACTTC.

V usage is TRBV19 and J usage is TRBJ1-5, with 7 bases aligning to TRBD1. This CDR3 is 15 amino acids long. Germline loops: CDR1 LNHDA, CDR2 SQIVND (reference sequence). V lost 2 bases, J lost 0 bases, and 1 base stayed unmatched. This CDR3 reads CASSITGVSNQPQHF. Here the CDR3 DNA reads TGTGCCAGTAGTATAACAGGGGTTAGCAATCAGCCCCAGCATTTT.

The chain recombines TRBV7-9 with TRBJ1-2; possibly TRBD1 for D (5 bases). The CDR3 is made up of 14 amino acids. The V end was cut by 3 bases, the J end by 4 bases, with 12 bases between. Looked up from germline, CDR1 is SEHNR and CDR2 is FQNEAQ (reference sequence). CDR3 sequence reads: CASSFGGGIYGYTF. For the CDR3, the DNA is TGTGCCAGCAGCTTTGGGGGGGGAATCTATGGCTACACCTTC.

The chain couples TRBV5-1 to TRBJ2-1; D is uncertain. Trimming removed 0 bases at V and 0 bases at J, with 10 bases between. The CDR3 runs 16 residues. Germline V gene sequence: CDR1 SGHRS, CDR2 YFSETQ. The CDR3 DNA reads TGCGCCAGCAGCTTGGCCGCGGATAGCTCCTACAATGAGCAGTTCTTC. Translation: CASSLAADSSYNEQFF.

J is TRBJ2-7 and V is TRBV7-2, with no clear D. Germline CDR1 SGHTA, CDR2 FQGNSA. The CDR3 has 15 residues. The ends were cut back, 1 base at V and 2 bases at J, with 12 bases in the middle. Written as DNA, the CDR3 is TGTGCCAGCAGCTTAGGCTATTCCACCCCCTACGAGCAGTACTTC. It specifies CASSLGYSTPYEQYF. Together with reference TRBV7-2 and TRBJ2-7, the CDR3 gives the full variable domain: GAGVSQSPSNKVTEKGKDVELRCDPISGHTALYWYRQSLGQGLEFLIYFQGNSAPDKSGLPSDRFSAERTGGSVSTLTIQRTQQEDSAVYLCASSLGYSTPYEQYFGPGTRLTVT.